This passage covers 30 T cell receptor beta chains from one sample sequenced in a study of cytomegalovirus exposure and HLA in healthy donors. This PCR relied on a set of 60 Vbeta primers and 13 Jbeta primers. The method was immunoSEQ multiplex PCR; TCRdb's version includes in-frame clones alone and lacks a portion of them. The sample holds around 160,000 clones, roughly 72% seen once. Material: PBMCs. These receptors were obtained from a woman aged 40 to 50 in good health and CMV-seronegative.

V gene TRBV9 combines with J gene TRBJ1-2; D may be TRBD1 (6 bases). CDR1 is SGDLS and CDR2 is YYNGEE in the germline V gene. V shed 0 bases and J shed 7 bases, with 16 bases lying between them. The CDR3 has 15 residues. This chain's CDR3 is CASSVVGLQGSGYTF. CDR3 DNA: TGTGCCAGCAGCGTAGTGGGCCTCCAGGGGAGTGGCTACACCTTC.

V and J are TRBV11-2 and TRBJ1-5; D is perhaps TRBD1 (6 bases). CDR3 length equals 16 residues. The V gene's germline CDR1 is SGHAT and CDR2 FQNNGV. V lost 5 bases, J lost 1 base, and 15 bases lay in between. CDR3 in amino acids: CASSESGVLSNQPQHF. The CDR3 DNA follows: TGTGCCAGCAGCGAATCAGGGGTGTTAAGCAATCAGCCCCAGCATTTT.

This clone was counted only a few times. The genes are TRBV10-3 and TRBJ2-5; 7 bases fit TRBD2. CDR3 size: 14 residues. The J segment lost 4 bases and the V segment lost 0 bases, leaving 2 bases of the junction unmatched. Germline CDR1 reads ENHRY; CDR2 reads SYGVKD. The chain's CDR3 is CAISESVAGETQYF. DNA of the CDR3: TGTGCCATCAGTGAGTCTGTAGCGGGAGAGACCCAGTACTTC.

This clone was seen once. The V and J genes are TRBV29-1 and TRBJ2-1; D possibly corresponds to TRBD2 (6 bases). The CDR3 spans 13 residues. Germline CDR1 and CDR2: SQVTM and ANQGSEA. Between the trimmed V and J ends, which lost 2 bases and 9 bases, there was a span of 14 bases. Here the CDR3 DNA reads TGCAGCGTTGAAAAGACTAGGTACGCTGAGCAGTTCTTC. Amino acids: CSVEKTRYAEQFF.

The V and J genes are TRBV5-4 and TRBJ2-1, with a weak D call TRBD2 (5 bases). The CDR3 contains 15 residues. Per germline, CDR1 SGHNT and CDR2 YYREEE (reference sequence). Trimming pared 0 bases from V and 12 bases from J, leaving 19 bases between. The CDR3 nucleotides read TGTGCCAGCAGCTTGGGGGGTTTAAGAGTCCGGGGGCAGTTCTTC. It yields the protein CASSLGGLRVRGQFF.

This rearrangement joins TRBV20-1 to TRBJ2-5; tentative D call: TRBD1 (6 bases). The length of the CDR3 is 11 residues. The V gene's germline CDR1 is DFQATT and CDR2 SNEGSKA (reference sequence). V was clipped by 8 bases and J by 3 bases, with 10 bases between them. The CDR3 coding sequence is TGCAGTCCCAACAGGGAAGAGACCCAGTACTTC. This sequence encodes CSPNREETQYF.

The rearrangement links TRBV28 to TRBJ2-7; maybe TRBD1 (6 bases). Per germline, CDR1 MDHEN and CDR2 SYDVKM. The CDR3 has 15 residues. The ends were cut back, 3 bases at V and 8 bases at J, with 20 bases in the middle. Here the CDR3 reads CASSFQTGDFTKQYF. The CDR3 nucleotides are TGTGCCAGCAGTTTCCAGACAGGAGACTTTACAAAGCAGTACTTC.

The chain employs TRBV5-1 and TRBJ2-1; 12 bases are a match to TRBD2. The CDR3 is 18 amino acids. Germline CDR1 is SGHRS and CDR2 is YFSETQ. V was pared by 5 bases and J by 8 bases, with 17 bases of the junction left unmatched. The CDR3 reads CASRYTLAGGPIAHEQFF. In DNA form, the CDR3 reads TGCGCCAGCAGATACACTCTAGCGGGAGGGCCTATTGCCCATGAGCAGTTCTTC. Full variable domain (remainder filled in from reference TRBV5-1 and TRBJ2-1): KAGVTQTPRYLIKTRGQQVTLSCSPISGHRSVSWYQQTPGQGLQFLFEYFSETQRNKGNFPGRFSGRQFSNSRSEMNVSTLELGDSALYLCASRYTLAGGPIAHEQFFGPGTRLTVL.

This clone has just a few counts. In the same sample, other DNA sequences code for this CDR3. The chain couples TRBV5-6 to TRBJ1-4; a weak D match, TRBD1 (5 bases). The CDR3 length is 15 residues. CDR1 is SGHDT, CDR2 YYEEEE, per germline. V gave up 0 bases and J gave up 3 bases, with 9 bases separating them. The CDR3, as DNA: TGTGCCAGCAGCTTGGGATCAGGGTCTAATGAAAAACTGTTTTTT. As protein: CASSLGSGSNEKLFF. Drawing the rest from reference TRBV5-6 and TRBJ1-4, the complete variable domain is DAGVTQSPTHLIKTRGQQVTLRCSPKSGHDTVSWYQQALGQGPQFIFQYYEEEERQRGNFPDRFSGHQFPNYSSELNVNALLLGDSALYLCASSLGSGSNEKLFFGSGTQLSVL.

V usage is TRBV28 and J usage is TRBJ2-1; D call uncertain. This CDR3 has 11 residues. Germline loops: CDR1 MDHEN, CDR2 SYDVKM. With 8 bases removed from V and 3 bases from J, the gap between germline ends came to 5 bases. The CDR3 DNA reads TGTGCCAGCCACAGCTACAATGAGCAGTTCTTC. This gives the protein CASHSYNEQFF.

V gene TRBV7-9 combines with J gene TRBJ1-1; TRBD1 aligns across 7 bases. This CDR3 spans 13 amino acids. Germline CDR1 reads SEHNR; CDR2 reads FQNEAQ (reference sequence). With 6 bases clipped from V and 10 bases from J, the junction kept 11 bases outside the gene matches. DNA for the CDR3: TGTGCCAGCAGTTCGAGCACCACAGGGGTAGCTTTCTTT. It codes for CASSSSTTGVAFF.

This clone was detected only a few times. The chain recombines TRBV7-9 with TRBJ1-5; D possibly corresponds to TRBD1 (5 bases). Germline values: CDR1 SEHNR, CDR2 FQNEAQ (reference sequence). The CDR3 runs 12 residues. Trimming pared 5 bases from V and 5 bases from J, leaving 7 bases between. CDR3 amino acids: CASSQTDQPQHF. Here the CDR3 DNA reads TGTGCCAGCAGCCAGACAGATCAGCCCCAGCATTTT.

The CDR3: CASSPWTGREETQYF. The CDR3 DNA sequence: TGTGCCAGCTCACCTTGGACAGGGCGGGAAGAGACCCAGTACTTC. The V gene is TRBV18, the J gene TRBJ2-5; TRBD1 aligns across 8 bases. The V gene's germline CDR1 is KGHSH and CDR2 LQKENI. V gave up 3 bases and J gave up 3 bases; unmatched junction bases: 6. CDR3 length equals 15 residues.

The chain is built from TRBV4-2 and TRBJ2-3; 8 positions agree with TRBD2. CDR1 and CDR2 (germline): LGHNA, YNFKEQ. The CDR3 is 17 amino acids. The ends lost 4 bases at V and 3 bases at J; junction bases unmatched: 12. The DNA of the CDR3 is TGTGCCAGCAGCCGCCGACTTGGGGGGACTAGGACAGATACGCAGTATTTT. Translation: CASSRRLGGTRTDTQYF.

This clone showed up just once. The chain joins TRBV2 to TRBJ1-3; D remains ambiguous. This CDR3 comprises 15 residues. Germline lookup yields CDR1 SNHLY and CDR2 FYNNEI. The V end lost 7 bases, the J end lost 5 bases, and 18 bases lay between the germline ends. CDR3: CASKVREGSRNTIYF. CDR3 coding DNA: TGTGCCAGCAAGGTTAGAGAGGGAAGTAGAAACACCATATATTTT. Full variable domain (rest looked up from reference TRBV2 and TRBJ1-3): EPEVTQTPSHQVTQMGQEVILRCVPISNHLYFYWYRQILGQKVEFLVSFYNNEISEKSEIFDDQFSVERPDGSNFTLKIRSTKLEDSAMYFCASKVREGSRNTIYFGEGSWLTVV.

The table lists this clone with a few counts. V gene TRBV7-9 combines with J gene TRBJ1-1; D remains unclear. Germline V CDR1 and CDR2: SEHNR, FQNEAQ (reference sequence). Trimming shortened V by 1 base and J by 11 bases, and 11 bases separated the two germline ends. The CDR3 runs to 12 residues. CDR3 bases: TGTGCCAGCAGCTTAGACGCGGGGAGGGCTTTCTTT. It translates to CASSLDAGRAFF.

The chain recombines TRBV29-1 with TRBJ1-4, with D perhaps TRBD1 (6 bases). Between the trimmed V and J ends, which lost 7 bases and 2 bases, there was a span of 17 bases. Germline values: CDR1 SQVTM, CDR2 ANQGSEA. This CDR3 contains 15 residues. In nucleotides, the CDR3 is TGCAGCGCCACACCGGAGGGGGGGACTAATGAAAAACTGTTTTTT. This gives the protein CSATPEGGTNEKLFF.

This clone was counted between two and nine times. The chain combines TRBV5-1 with TRBJ2-7; possibly TRBD2 for D (6 bases). V was cut by 0 bases and J by 6 bases, with 10 bases left in between. This CDR3 spans 13 amino acids. Germline CDR1 reads SGHRS; CDR2 reads YFSETQ. The CDR3 coding sequence is TGCGCCAGCAGCTTGGCAACTAGCTCCGAGCAGTACTTC. As protein: CASSLATSSEQYF.

The V and J genes are TRBV29-1 and TRBJ1-1, with D unclear. Germline lookup yields CDR1 SQVTM and CDR2 ANQGSEA. The CDR3 consists of 11 residues. V lost 4 bases, J lost 11 bases, and 14 bases lay in between. CDR3 bases: TGCAGCGTTGTGGTTGGAATCGGGGCTTTCTTT. This codes for CSVVVGIGAFF.

In DNA form, the CDR3 reads TGTGCCAGCCAGATAAGAAGGGACAGGGACAATGAGCAGTTCTTC. Translating gives CASQIRRDRDNEQFF. The gene calls are TRBV27 and TRBJ2-1; TRBD1 matches at 9 bases. The J segment lost 5 bases and the V segment lost 8 bases, leaving 10 bases of the junction unmatched. The CDR3 contains 15 residues. Germline lookup yields CDR1 MNHEY and CDR2 SMNVEV (reference sequence).

This chain joins TRBV10-3 and TRBJ2-1; 7 bases map to TRBD2. CDR1 is ENHRY and CDR2 is SYGVKD in the germline V gene. J lost 1 base, V lost 5 bases, and 5 bases had no gene match. This CDR3 has 15 residues. CDR3 in amino acids: CAISPSGESYNEQFF. In nucleotides, the CDR3 is TGTGCCATCAGTCCAAGCGGGGAATCCTACAATGAGCAGTTCTTC.

This clone was picked up one time. This chain joins TRBV11-3 and TRBJ2-5; 7 nucleotides match TRBD2. CDR3 length: 15 amino acids. The V gene's germline CDR1 is SGHNT and CDR2 YENEEA. The trim removed 5 bases at V and 1 base at J, leaving 7 bases unmatched. In DNA, the CDR3 is TGTGCCAGCAGCCACCGGTCTAGCGGCCAAGAGACCCAGTACTTC. It translates to CASSHRSSGQETQYF.

This clone was recorded once. The chain recombines TRBV28 with TRBJ2-1, with 7 bases matching TRBD1. CDR3 length equals 14 residues. Germline V gene data show CDR1 as MDHEN and CDR2 as SYDVKM. Trimming took 3 bases from V and 8 from J; bases not matched to a gene: 7. This CDR3 reads CASSFRQGVHEQFF. CDR3 in DNA: TGTGCCAGCAGTTTTCGGCAGGGGGTCCATGAGCAGTTCTTC.

The J gene is TRBJ2-3, the V gene TRBV29-1, with unresolved D. Looked up from germline, CDR1 is SQVTM and CDR2 is ANQGSEA. The CDR3 is made up of 12 amino acids. V lost 3 bases and J 3 bases, leaving 7 bases between the germline ends. In DNA, the CDR3 is TGCAGCGTTGATCCAGATACAGATACGCAGTATTTT. Its translation is CSVDPDTDTQYF.

The genes are TRBV4-1 and TRBJ2-1; tentative D call: TRBD1 (6 bases). The CDR3 totals 15 residues. Germline CDR1 reads MGHRA; CDR2 reads YSYEKL. V shed 4 bases and J shed 7 bases, with 17 bases lying between them. CDR3 DNA sequence: TGCGCCAGCAGCCTCGAGGCAGGGGTAGGAAATGAGCAGTTCTTC. Residues: CASSLEAGVGNEQFF.

This chain joins TRBV21-1 and TRBJ1-5; TRBD1 reflects the table's D call only, with no check against the DNA. TRBV21-1 is labeled a pseudogene. The CDR3 runs to 18 residues. The CDR3 DNA reads as TGTGCCAGCAGCAAATGGGACGCGAACAGGGATAGCAATCAGCCCCAGCATTTT. Its protein product is CASSKWDANRDSNQPQHF.

The chain links TRBV19 to TRBJ2-2, with no clear D. Looked up from germline, CDR1 is LNHDA and CDR2 is SQIVND (reference sequence). The CDR3 covers 13 residues. V was shortened by 5 bases and J by 4 bases, with 8 bases between the two germline ends. As DNA, the CDR3 is TGTGCCAGTAGTTTTAGTGGCACCGGGGAGCTGTTTTTT. It yields the protein CASSFSGTGELFF.

J is TRBJ1-5 and V is TRBV30; maybe TRBD1 (6 bases). The germline V and J ends were trimmed by 6 bases and 4 bases, with 16 bases remaining between them. Germline lookup yields CDR1 GTSNPN and CDR2 SVGIG (reference sequence). The CDR3 covers 14 residues. In nucleotides, the CDR3 is TGTGCCTGCGATCCTTCAGGGGTGAATCAGCCCCAGCATTTT. This translates into CACDPSGVNQPQHF. The variable domain in full, with the rest retrieved from reference TRBV30 and TRBJ1-5, is SQTIHQWPATLVQPVGSPLSLECTVEGTSNPNLYWYRQAAGRGLQLLFYSVGIGQISSEVPQNLSASRPQDRQFILSSKKLLLSDSGFYLCACDPSGVNQPQHFGDGTRLSIL.

The V call is TRBV6-4, the J call TRBJ2-3, with 7 bases identical to TRBD2. This CDR3 is built from 19 residues. The germline gives CDR1 MRHNA, CDR2 SNTAGT. V was pared by 2 bases and J by 3 bases, with 17 bases of the junction left unmatched. The CDR3 DNA is TGTGCCAGCAGTGACGGGAGGGTGGCGCGGGAGAAGGGGACAGATACGCAGTATTTT. Translated, it gives CASSDGRVAREKGTDTQYF.

J is TRBJ2-1 and V is TRBV30, with 10 bases lining up with TRBD2. Germline assignment: CDR1 GTSNPN and CDR2 SVGIG (reference sequence). The CDR3 loop spans 13 amino acids. V shed 1 base, J shed 15 bases, and the junction held 9 bases outside the gene matches. This CDR3 reads CAWSGLAGGETFF. The CDR3 coding sequence is TGTGCCTGGAGTGGATTAGCGGGAGGAGAGACGTTCTTC.